These 12 T cell receptor beta chains came from one sample sequenced in a study of T cell responses to AZD1222 COVID-19 vaccine. Profiled with immunoSEQ multiplex PCR; TCRdb holds only in-frame clones, not every one. The sample contains 150,000 or so clones, about 90% of which appear only once. Here the sequenced sample was peripheral blood, taken 28 days after the second AZD1222 dose. These TCRs come from an adult who received the AZD1222 COVID-19 vaccine.

This clone was counted once. The rearrangement uses TRBV2 and TRBJ1-2, with 8 bases matching TRBD1. Germline values: CDR1 SNHLY, CDR2 FYNNEI. The ends lost 3 bases at V and 3 bases at J; junction bases unmatched: 3. The CDR3 runs to 14 residues. The CDR3 DNA is TGTGCCAGCAGTGAGGGGACAGGATACTATGGCTACACCTTC. This translates into CASSEGTGYYGYTF.

This clone was recorded only once. CDR3 loop: CASSLVGLAGNEQFF. The CDR3 DNA reads as TGTGCCAGCAGCTTAGTGGGACTAGCGGGCAATGAGCAGTTCTTC. The chain uses TRBV7-2 and TRBJ2-1, with 12 bases lining up with TRBD2. The germline V gene has CDR1 SGHTA and CDR2 FQGNSA. V was clipped by 1 base and J by 6 bases; unmatched bases: 1. The CDR3 is 15 residues long.

This chain connects TRBV4-2 to TRBJ1-1; a weak D match, TRBD1 (5 bases). Germline values: CDR1 LGHNA, CDR2 YNFKEQ. Trimming took 4 bases from V and 1 from J, leaving 16 bases between them. This CDR3 has 16 amino acids. The CDR3 reads CASSPVSMRGNTEAFF. In DNA, the CDR3 is TGTGCCAGCAGCCCAGTCAGCATGAGGGGGAACACTGAAGCTTTCTTT.

This clone appeared a single time. This chain joins TRBV19 and TRBJ1-2; D might be TRBD1 (6 bases). This CDR3 comprises 15 residues. Trimming left V 5 bases short and J 2 bases short, with 15 bases between. Germline V gene lookup returns CDR1 LNHDA and CDR2 SQIVND (reference sequence). The CDR3 sequence is CASSPSTGTNYGYTF. The DNA of the CDR3 is TGTGCCAGTAGTCCCTCTACAGGGACAAACTATGGCTACACCTTC. The complete variable domain, with remaining parts taken from reference TRBV19 and TRBJ1-2, reads DGGITQSPKYLFRKEGQNVTLSCEQNLNHDAMYWYRQDPGQGLRLIYYSQIVNDFQKGDIAEGYSVSREKKESFPLTVTSAQKNPTAFYLCASSPSTGTNYGYTFGSGTRLTVV.

The chain recombines TRBV3-1 (or the pseudogene TRBV3-2) with TRBJ2-1; D is undetermined. The CDR3 runs to 12 residues. Germline CDR1 is LGHDT and CDR2 is YNNKEL (reference sequence). V was shortened by 2 bases and J by 6 bases, with 5 bases between the two germline ends. CDR3 amino acids: CASSQTVNEQFF. CDR3 nucleotide sequence: TGTGCCAGCAGCCAAACGGTCAATGAGCAGTTCTTC.

The chain carries TRBV2 and TRBJ2-7, with D hard to call. CDR3 size: 16 residues. The V end lost 6 bases, the J end lost 2 bases, and 20 bases lay between the germline ends. Looked up from germline, CDR1 is SNHLY and CDR2 is FYNNEI. The DNA for the CDR3 is TGTGCCAGCAGGTCTGACGGGTCTAGGTCCGCCTACGAGCAGTACTTC. Protein sequence: CASRSDGSRSAYEQYF.

This chain links TRBV9 with TRBJ1-3; D gene uncertain. The CDR3 sequence is 16 residues long. Germline values: CDR1 SGDLS, CDR2 YYNGEE. V dropped 0 bases and J dropped 0 bases, with 10 bases sitting between them. The CDR3 region is CASSVGSTPSGNTIYF. CDR3 bases: TGTGCCAGCAGCGTAGGCAGTACCCCCTCTGGAAACACCATATATTTT. Looking up the rest from reference TRBV9 and TRBJ1-3 gives the full variable domain: DSGVTQTPKHLITATGQRVTLRCSPRSGDLSVYWYQQSLDQGLQFLIQYYNGEERAKGNILERFSAQQFPDLHSELNLSSLELGDSALYFCASSVGSTPSGNTIYFGEGSWLTVV.

The chain combines TRBV18 with TRBJ1-4; 7 nucleotides align to TRBD1. V shed 8 bases and J 4 bases; nucleotides not matched to a gene: 7. The CDR3 totals 14 residues. Germline loops: CDR1 KGHSH, CDR2 LQKENI. The CDR3 protein is CASTTGANNEKLFF. In DNA form, the CDR3 reads TGTGCCAGCACAACAGGGGCTAATAATGAAAAACTGTTTTTT.

A remark on this clone: Other nucleotide sequences from this sample produce the same CDR3. CDR3 in DNA: TGTGCCAGTAGTATAGCCGGGGGCTATAGCAATCAGCCCCAGCATTTT. The encoded protein is CASSIAGGYSNQPQHF. The chain uses TRBV19 and TRBJ1-5; weak D call: TRBD1 (6 bases). V gave up 1 base and J gave up 0 bases, with 10 bases separating them. The CDR3 is 16 residues long. CDR1 is LNHDA and CDR2 is SQIVND in the germline V gene (reference sequence). Looking up the rest from reference TRBV19 and TRBJ1-5 gives the full variable domain: DGGITQSPKYLFRKEGQNVTLSCEQNLNHDAMYWYRQDPGQGLRLIYYSQIVNDFQKGDIAEGYSVSREKKESFPLTVTSAQKNPTAFYLCASSIAGGYSNQPQHFGDGTRLSIL.

This clone was counted a few times. The rearrangement uses TRBV16 and TRBJ1-2, with D hard to call. The CDR3 runs to 14 residues. The V and J ends lost 0 bases and 2 bases respectively, with 7 bases between them. The germline gives CDR1 KGHSY, CDR2 FQNENV. The CDR3 protein is CASSQSGRNYGYTF. CDR3 in DNA: TGTGCCAGCAGCCAATCGGGGAGGAACTATGGCTACACCTTC.

The chain links TRBV5-6 to TRBJ1-5, with TRBD1 as a possible D gene (5 bases). V was cut by 3 bases and J by 6 bases, with 13 bases left in between. This CDR3 is 14 amino acids long. Germline CDR1 SGHDT, CDR2 YYEEEE. The CDR3 nucleotides are TGTGCCAGCAGCTCGGGACCCTCCGGTCAGCCCCAGCATTTT. Residues: CASSSGPSGQPQHF.

This chain uses TRBV5-6 with TRBJ2-3; TRBD2 might be the D (5 bases). Trimming shortened V by 3 bases and J by 2 bases, and 13 bases separated the two germline ends. The CDR3 runs 15 residues. From germline, CDR1 is SGHDT and CDR2 YYEEEE. This CDR3 is CASSSDLTYTDTQYF. In nucleotides, the CDR3 is TGTGCCAGCAGCTCGGACTTAACGTACACAGATACGCAGTATTTT.